The clone carrying this T cell receptor (beta chain) appeared a single time. Germline V gives CDR1 KGHSH, CDR2 LQKENI. The CDR3 has 16 amino acids. The ends lost 3 bases at V and 0 bases at J; junction bases unmatched: 3. These data originate in a study of T cell changes during pregnancy in multiple sclerosis. Sequencing was performed with immunoSEQ multiplex PCR; in TCRdb, only in-frame clones are kept and a portion is missing. Here the sample spans 30,000 to 50,000 clones, about nine tenths being singletons. Source: CD4+ T cells from peripheral blood mononuclear cells, taken in the third trimester of pregnancy. The chain combines TRBV18 with TRBJ1-3, with 9 bases identical to TRBD1. This receptor was taken from a female donor in good health, enrolled as a control in a pregnancy study. CDR3 sequence: CASSPGQGNSGNTIYF. The CDR3 bases are TGTGCCAGCTCACCGGGACAGGGCAACTCTGGAAACACCATATATTTT.